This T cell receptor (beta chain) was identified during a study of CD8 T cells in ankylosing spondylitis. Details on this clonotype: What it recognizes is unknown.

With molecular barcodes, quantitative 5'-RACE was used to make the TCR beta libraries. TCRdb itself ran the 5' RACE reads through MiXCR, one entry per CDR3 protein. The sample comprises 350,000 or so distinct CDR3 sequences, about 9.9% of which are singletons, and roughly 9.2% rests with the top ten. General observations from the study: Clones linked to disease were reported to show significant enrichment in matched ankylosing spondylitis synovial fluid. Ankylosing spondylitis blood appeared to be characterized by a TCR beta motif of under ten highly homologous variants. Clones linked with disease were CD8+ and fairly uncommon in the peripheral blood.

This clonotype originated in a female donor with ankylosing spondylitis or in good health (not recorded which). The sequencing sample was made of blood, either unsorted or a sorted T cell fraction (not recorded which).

Here the CDR3 reads CSASPGAMNTEAFF. The DNA for the CDR3 is TGCAGTGCTAGCCCAGGGGCTATGAACACTGAAGCTTTCTTT. The rearrangement joins TRBV20-1 to TRBJ1-1; maybe TRBD1 (6 bases). V shed 3 bases and J shed 0 bases, with 11 bases lying between them. The CDR3 has 14 amino acids. The germline V gene encodes CDR1 DFQATT and CDR2 SNEGSKA (reference sequence).